These 5 T cell receptor beta chains were all obtained from the same sample, sequenced in a study of blood T cell repertoires in COVID-19. Sequenced by immunoSEQ multiplex PCR; TCRdb stores in-frame clones only, minus some. The sample shows fewer than 350,000 clones, 85% of them seen only once. What was sequenced was PBMCs or T cells enriched from blood (not recorded which). Source of these receptors: a woman in her twenties or thirties who had been exposed to COVID-19.

The rearrangement joins TRBV6-1 to TRBJ2-7; 12 nucleotides line up with TRBD1. Germline CDR1 and CDR2: MNHNS and SASEGT. J lost 5 bases, V lost 2 bases, and 4 bases had no gene match. This CDR3 spans 15 amino acids. The CDR3 DNA follows: TGTGCCAGCAGTGAAAAGGGACAGGGGGCCCACGAGCAGTACTTC. This translates into CASSEKGQGAHEQYF.

The chain employs TRBV7-9 and TRBJ2-5; D perhaps matches TRBD2 (5 bases). The CDR3 loop spans 13 amino acids. Trimming took 5 bases from V and 2 from J, leaving 9 bases between them. Germline V gene lookup returns CDR1 SEHNR and CDR2 FQNEAQ (reference sequence). For the CDR3, the DNA is TGTGCCAGCAGCCGCCGGGATCAAGAGACCCAGTACTTC. Translation: CASSRRDQETQYF.

The table lists this clone with many counts. J is TRBJ1-1 and V is TRBV11-3; D is undetermined. Germline values: CDR1 SGHNT, CDR2 YENEEA. The CDR3 runs 13 residues. Trimming took off 6 bases at V and 1 base at J, with 9 bases between the two ends. The CDR3 is CASRARGNTEAFF. The CDR3 nucleotides are TGTGCCAGCAGGGCGCGGGGGAACACTGAAGCTTTCTTT.

This clone has just one count. The chain is built from TRBV30 and TRBJ1-4; tentative D call: TRBD1 (5 bases). Trimming pared 4 bases from V and 7 bases from J, leaving 19 bases between. CDR1 and CDR2 (germline): GTSNPN, SVGIG (reference sequence). The CDR3 length is 15 residues. This CDR3 reads CAWTTQTGRGEKLFF. The CDR3 DNA sequence: TGTGCCTGGACGACACAGACGGGGCGGGGTGAAAAACTGTTTTTT. Together with reference TRBV30 and TRBJ1-4, the CDR3 gives the full variable domain: SQTIHQWPATLVQPVGSPLSLECTVEGTSNPNLYWYRQAAGRGLQLLFYSVGIGQISSEVPQNLSASRPQDRQFILSSKKLLLSDSGFYLCAWTTQTGRGEKLFFGSGTQLSVL.

This sequence joins TRBV7-2 and TRBJ2-2, with 7 bases that match TRBD1. CDR3 size: 15 residues. Trimming took 5 bases from V and 3 from J; bases not matched to a gene: 6. Per the germline V gene, CDR1 is SGHTA and CDR2 is FQGNSA. The chain's CDR3 is CASSQRQGYTGELFF. The CDR3 nucleotides read TGTGCCAGCAGCCAAAGACAGGGATACACCGGGGAGCTGTTTTTT.